This T cell receptor (beta chain) stems from a study of T cell changes during pregnancy in multiple sclerosis (dated by TCRdb to about 2019). About the study as a whole: In women with multiple sclerosis, the researchers looked at how the T cell repertoire shifted as pregnancy progressed.

The library came from the immunoSEQ multiplex PCR assay. The table comes from immuneACCESS by way of TCRdb, which keeps in-frame sequences with V and J called. Part of the clones is missing from these tables; in studies checked, under half for an unresolved V gene and the rest for unknown reasons. The sample yields about 69,000 clones; 70% to 90% were counted once. The ten largest clones represent 3% to 3.5% of the sample. The CDR3 runs 15 amino acids, cysteine and phenylalanine included. The DNA shown is the 45-base CDR3, in frame from base 1. The germline V gene sets CDR1 to MGHRA and CDR2 to YSYEKL. V drops 0 bases and J drops 0 bases, leaving 9 bases in between. Details on this clone: The specificity of this receptor is unknown. No quality values exist for individual bases; no much larger clone is one base distant.

The chain employs TRBV4-1 and TRBJ2-7; TRBD2 is a weak D gene call, 5 bases matching. The clonotype comes from a female donor with multiple sclerosis, enrolled in a pregnancy study. The sample was peripheral blood, taken before pregnancy. The CDR3 reads as follows: CASSQESGSSYEQYF. DNA sequence: TGCGCCAGCAGCCAAGAGTCGGGAAGCTCCTACGAGCAGTACTTC.